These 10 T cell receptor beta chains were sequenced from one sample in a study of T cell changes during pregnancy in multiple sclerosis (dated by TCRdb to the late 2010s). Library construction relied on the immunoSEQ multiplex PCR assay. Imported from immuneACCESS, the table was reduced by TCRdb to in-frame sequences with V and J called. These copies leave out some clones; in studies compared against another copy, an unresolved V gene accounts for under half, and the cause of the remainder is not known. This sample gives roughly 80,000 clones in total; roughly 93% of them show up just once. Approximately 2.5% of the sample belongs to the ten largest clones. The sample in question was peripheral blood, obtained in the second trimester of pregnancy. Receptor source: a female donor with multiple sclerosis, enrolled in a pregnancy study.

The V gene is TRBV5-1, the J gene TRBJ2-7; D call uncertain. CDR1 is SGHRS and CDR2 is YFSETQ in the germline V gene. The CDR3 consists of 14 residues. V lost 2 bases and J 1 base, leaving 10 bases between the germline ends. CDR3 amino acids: CASSLETWSYEQYF. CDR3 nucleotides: TGCGCCAGCAGCTTAGAGACATGGTCCTACGAGCAGTACTTC.

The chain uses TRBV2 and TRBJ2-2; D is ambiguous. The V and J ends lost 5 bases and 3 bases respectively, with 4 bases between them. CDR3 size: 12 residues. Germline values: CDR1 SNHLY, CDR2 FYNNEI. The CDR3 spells CASSQDTGELFF. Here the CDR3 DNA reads TGTGCCAGCAGTCAGGACACCGGGGAGCTGTTTTTT. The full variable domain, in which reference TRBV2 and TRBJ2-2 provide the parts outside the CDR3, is EPEVTQTPSHQVTQMGQEVILRCVPISNHLYFYWYRQILGQKVEFLVSFYNNEISEKSEIFDDQFSVERPDGSNFTLKIRSTKLEDSAMYFCASSQDTGELFFGEGSRLTVL.

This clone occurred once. The CDR3 reads CASSIAGTVQETQYF. The CDR3 coding sequence is TGTGCCAGTAGTATAGCCGGGACAGTCCAAGAGACCCAGTACTTC. This chain uses TRBV19 with TRBJ2-5, with 7 bases that match TRBD1. The CDR3 has 15 amino acids. Germline loops: CDR1 LNHDA, CDR2 SQIVND (reference sequence). V was pared by 1 base and J by 1 base, with 3 bases of the junction left unmatched.

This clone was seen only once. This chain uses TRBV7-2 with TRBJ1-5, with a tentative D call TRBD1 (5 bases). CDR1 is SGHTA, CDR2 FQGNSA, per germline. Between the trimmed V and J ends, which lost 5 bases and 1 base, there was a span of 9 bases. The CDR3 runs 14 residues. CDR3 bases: TGTGCCAGCAGCCTGGACAAGAGCAATCAGCCCCAGCATTTT. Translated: CASSLDKSNQPQHF.

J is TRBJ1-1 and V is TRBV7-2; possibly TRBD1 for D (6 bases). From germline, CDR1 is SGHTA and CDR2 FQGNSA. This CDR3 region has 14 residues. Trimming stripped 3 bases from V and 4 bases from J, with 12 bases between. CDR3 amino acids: CASSFQGSGTEAFF. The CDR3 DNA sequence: TGTGCCAGCAGCTTCCAGGGGTCCGGCACTGAAGCTTTCTTT. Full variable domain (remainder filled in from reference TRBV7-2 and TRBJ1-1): GAGVSQSPSNKVTEKGKDVELRCDPISGHTALYWYRQSLGQGLEFLIYFQGNSAPDKSGLPSDRFSAERTGGSVSTLTIQRTQQEDSAVYLCASSFQGSGTEAFFGQGTRLTVV.

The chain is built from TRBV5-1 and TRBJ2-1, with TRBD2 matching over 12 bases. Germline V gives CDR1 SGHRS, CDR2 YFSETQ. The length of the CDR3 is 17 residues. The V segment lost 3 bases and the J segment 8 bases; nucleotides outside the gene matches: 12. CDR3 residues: CASSSRSLAGGPDEQFF. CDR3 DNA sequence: TGCGCCAGCAGCTCCAGAAGTCTAGCGGGGGGGCCTGATGAGCAGTTCTTC.

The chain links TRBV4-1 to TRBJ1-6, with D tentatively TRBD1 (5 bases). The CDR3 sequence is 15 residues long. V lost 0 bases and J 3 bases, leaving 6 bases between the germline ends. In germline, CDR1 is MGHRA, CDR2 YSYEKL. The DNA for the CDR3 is TGCGCCAGCAGCCAAGACAGGGTCTATAATTCACCCCTCCACTTT. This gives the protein CASSQDRVYNSPLHF.

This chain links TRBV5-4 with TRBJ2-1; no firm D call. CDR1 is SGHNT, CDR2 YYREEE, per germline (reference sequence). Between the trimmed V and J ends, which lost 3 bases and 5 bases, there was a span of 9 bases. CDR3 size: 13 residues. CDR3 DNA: TGTGCCAGCAGCTCAGGCATCGACAATGAGCAGTTCTTC. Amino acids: CASSSGIDNEQFF. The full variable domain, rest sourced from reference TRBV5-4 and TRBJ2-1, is ETGVTQSPTHLIKTRGQQVTLRCSSQSGHNTVSWYQQALGQGPQFIFQYYREEENGRGNFPPRFSGLQFPNYSSELNVNALELDDSALYLCASSSGIDNEQFFGPGTRLTVL.

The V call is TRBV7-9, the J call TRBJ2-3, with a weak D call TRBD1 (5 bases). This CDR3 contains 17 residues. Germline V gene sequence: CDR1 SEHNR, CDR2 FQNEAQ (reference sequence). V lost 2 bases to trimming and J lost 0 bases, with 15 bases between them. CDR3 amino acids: CASSLWTKRASTDTQYF. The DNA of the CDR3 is TGTGCCAGCAGCTTATGGACAAAAAGGGCTAGCACAGATACGCAGTATTTT.

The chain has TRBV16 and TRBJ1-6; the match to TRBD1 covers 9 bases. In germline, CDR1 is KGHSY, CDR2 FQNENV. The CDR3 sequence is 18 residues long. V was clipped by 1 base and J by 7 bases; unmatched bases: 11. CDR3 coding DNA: TGTGCCAGCAGCCAATATGAATTCTACGGGACAGGGAATTCACCCCTCCACTTT. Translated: CASSQYEFYGTGNSPLHF.